The 28 T cell receptor beta chains below come from one sample, sequenced in a study of blood T cell repertoires in COVID-19. TCRdb keeps only in-frame clones here, not all; method: immunoSEQ multiplex PCR. The data show about 230,000 clones, roughly 90% seen once. The sequencing input was peripheral blood. These receptors all come from an older woman with acute or convalescent COVID-19.

The rearrangement joins TRBV11-2 to TRBJ2-1; 7 nucleotides agree with TRBD2. This CDR3 has 15 amino acids. Germline CDR1 and CDR2: SGHAT and FQNNGV. The V segment lost 4 bases and the J segment 6 bases; nucleotides outside the gene matches: 9. The CDR3 loop reads CASSSYSGRGNEQFF. In nucleotides, the CDR3 is TGTGCCAGCAGCTCCTACTCAGGGAGGGGCAATGAGCAGTTCTTC.

The rearrangement links TRBV6-5 to TRBJ1-1, with a possible D match to TRBD1 (6 bases). This CDR3 region has 14 residues. V was pared by 6 bases and J by 5 bases, with 16 bases between. Germline V gene data show CDR1 as MNHEY and CDR2 as SVGAGI. In DNA, the CDR3 is TGTGCCAGCAGGGGCCAGGGGATCTTGACTGAAGCTTTCTTT. It encodes CASRGQGILTEAFF.

DNA of the CDR3: TGTGCCACGTCACAGGTAGGGCTGAGCGGGAGGAGAAACAATGAGCAGTTCTTC. Translated, it gives CATSQVGLSGRRNNEQFF. V is TRBV24-1 and J is TRBJ2-1, with 9 positions matching TRBD2. Germline trimming cut 10 bases from V and 5 bases from J; bases unmatched to any gene: 20. Germline V gives CDR1 KGHDR, CDR2 SFDVKD. This CDR3 contains 18 residues.

Details on this clone: This same CDR3 is encoded by further DNA sequences in the sample. This rearrangement joins TRBV19 to TRBJ2-7, with TRBD1 matching 7 bases. Germline V gene data show CDR1 as LNHDA and CDR2 as SQIVND (reference sequence). The CDR3 sequence is 12 residues long. Trimming at V came to 5 bases and at J to 5 bases, leaving 3 bases not matched to a gene. This CDR3 is CASSLDRDEQYF. CDR3 DNA: TGTGCCAGTAGTCTTGACAGGGACGAGCAGTACTTC.

This clone was counted a single time. V is TRBV7-3 and J is TRBJ2-3, with 7 positions matching TRBD2. Unmatched junction bases numbered 5, after V lost 1 base and J lost 1 base. CDR1 is SGHTA, CDR2 FQGTGA, per germline. The length of the CDR3 is 16 residues. The CDR3 DNA reads as TGTGCCAGCAGCTTAAGGCTCCGGGGGGGCACAGATACGCAGTATTTT. Amino acid sequence: CASSLRLRGGTDTQYF.

In DNA, the CDR3 is TGTGCCAGCAGCTTAGGTGGGAGGAACACTGAAGCTTTCTTT. Translated: CASSLGGRNTEAFF. The V and J genes are TRBV7-9 and TRBJ1-1; D is ambiguous. From germline, CDR1 is SEHNR and CDR2 FQNEAQ (reference sequence). The V end was cut by 1 base, the J end by 1 base, with 7 bases between. The CDR3 consists of 14 residues.

DNA of the CDR3: TGCAGCGCCGCCTCCAAAGCGGGACAGGCGACTGGAAACACCATATATTTT. The encoded protein is CSAASKAGQATGNTIYF. The chain combines TRBV29-1 with TRBJ1-3; 8 nucleotides align to TRBD1. This CDR3 has 17 residues. With V trimmed by 7 bases and J by 2 bases, 16 bases remained unmatched. CDR1 and CDR2 from the germline V gene are SQVTM and ANQGSEA.

The chain joins TRBV30 to TRBJ2-2; D possibly corresponds to TRBD2 (5 bases). The CDR3 sequence is 12 residues long. Germline V gives CDR1 GTSNPN, CDR2 SVGIG (reference sequence). V was cut by 4 bases and J by 5 bases, with 8 bases left in between. The CDR3 region is CAWKRGTGELFF. As DNA, the CDR3 is TGTGCCTGGAAAAGAGGGACCGGGGAGCTGTTTTTT.

The genes are TRBV30 and TRBJ1-1; TRBD1 might be the D (5 bases). In germline, CDR1 is GTSNPN, CDR2 SVGIG (reference sequence). Trimming pared 3 bases from V and 2 bases from J, leaving 13 bases between. The CDR3 totals 14 residues. CDR3 amino acids: CAWRLQGGNTEAFF. Written as DNA, the CDR3 is TGTGCCTGGAGACTCCAGGGAGGAAACACTGAAGCTTTCTTT. Looking up the rest from reference TRBV30 and TRBJ1-1 gives the full variable domain: SQTIHQWPATLVQPVGSPLSLECTVEGTSNPNLYWYRQAAGRGLQLLFYSVGIGQISSEVPQNLSASRPQDRQFILSSKKLLLSDSGFYLCAWRLQGGNTEAFFGQGTRLTVV.

This clone showed up just once. The genes are TRBV13 and TRBJ2-7, with D possibly being TRBD2 (5 bases). Trimming shortened V by 3 bases and J by 6 bases, and 18 bases separated the two germline ends. Germline loops: CDR1 PRHDT, CDR2 FYEKMQ (reference sequence). The CDR3 spans 15 residues. CDR3 DNA sequence: TGTGCCAGCAGCTTGGGAGTCGCATTTAGGATCGAGCAGTACTTC. Protein product: CASSLGVAFRIEQYF.

V and J are TRBV19 and TRBJ1-5; TRBD1 aligns across 8 bases. The CDR3 sequence is 15 residues long. Germline lookup yields CDR1 LNHDA and CDR2 SQIVND (reference sequence). The ends lost 6 bases at V and 4 bases at J; junction bases unmatched: 8. CDR3 DNA sequence: TGTGCCAGTAGGACCGGACAGGGCGGAAATCAGCCCCAGCATTTT. Protein: CASRTGQGGNQPQHF.

The rearrangement joins TRBV6-5 to TRBJ1-6; D perhaps matches TRBD1 (6 bases). CDR1 is MNHEY and CDR2 is SVGAGI in the germline V gene. The CDR3 is 14 residues long. Trimming cost V 5 bases and J 7 bases, with 12 bases left between them. CDR3 loop: CASSMVGGNSPLHF. CDR3 nucleotide sequence: TGTGCCAGCAGTATGGTAGGGGGAAATTCACCCCTCCACTTT.

This clone has just one count. The chain links TRBV7-6 to TRBJ1-6, with D maybe TRBD1 (5 bases). Germline-derived CDR1 and CDR2 are SGHVS and FNYEAQ. The CDR3 totals 14 residues. Trimming took off 2 bases at V and 5 bases at J, with 7 bases between the two ends. The CDR3 protein is CASSLSRDNSPLHF. As DNA, the CDR3 is TGTGCCAGCAGCTTAAGCAGGGATAATTCACCCCTCCACTTT.

The rearrangement links TRBV20-1 to TRBJ1-3; unclear D gene. Germline lookup yields CDR1 DFQATT and CDR2 SNEGSKA (reference sequence). CDR3 length: 11 residues. Trimming removed 1 base from V and 8 bases from J, with 6 bases in between. The CDR3 coding sequence is TGCAGTGCTAGAGGGGCTGACACCATATATTTT. Amino acids: CSARGADTIYF.

This clone has just a few counts. V usage is TRBV18 and J usage is TRBJ2-3, with 10 nucleotides matching TRBD2. V trimming: 2 bases; J trimming: 2 bases; junction bases outside the gene matches: 1. CDR1 and CDR2 (germline): KGHSH, LQKENI. This CDR3 has 15 amino acids. The CDR3 DNA reads as TGTGCCAGCTCACCAACTAGCGGGAACACAGATACGCAGTATTTT. It encodes CASSPTSGNTDTQYF.

V and J are TRBV5-5 and TRBJ2-3; 9 positions match TRBD2. The CDR3 runs to 14 residues. V dropped 2 bases and J dropped 5; count of bases not matched to a gene: 3. CDR1 SGHKS and CDR2 YYEKEE come from the germline V gene (reference sequence). CDR3 sequence: CASSLSSGGDTQYF. Here the CDR3 DNA reads TGTGCCAGCAGCTTAAGTAGCGGGGGAGATACGCAGTATTTT.

V usage is TRBV27 and J usage is TRBJ1-5, with D perhaps TRBD1 (5 bases). The CDR3 runs to 12 residues. Germline CDR1 MNHEY, CDR2 SMNVEV (reference sequence). V was shortened by 3 bases and J by 9 bases, with 9 bases between the two germline ends. The CDR3 DNA reads TGTGCCAGCAGTTTGACCGGGGGGCCCCAGCATTTT. This encodes CASSLTGGPQHF.

This chain connects TRBV6-6 to TRBJ2-1, with 8 bases identical to TRBD2. The CDR3 length is 16 residues. V shed 6 bases, J shed 1 base, and the junction held 8 bases outside the gene matches. Germline V gene lookup returns CDR1 MNHNY and CDR2 SVGAGI (reference sequence). The CDR3 sequence: CASSPYSGMSYNEQFF. DNA for the CDR3: TGTGCCAGCAGCCCATATAGCGGGATGTCCTACAATGAGCAGTTCTTC.

The chain is built from TRBV19 and TRBJ1-3; tentatively, D is TRBD1 (6 bases). The germline V gene has CDR1 LNHDA and CDR2 SQIVND (reference sequence). Trimming shortened V by 8 bases and J by 0 bases, and 8 bases separated the two germline ends. The CDR3 contains 13 residues. The CDR3 spells CASRTASGNTIYF. The DNA of the CDR3 is TGTGCCAGTCGGACAGCCTCTGGAAACACCATATATTTT.

This clone has only a few counts. This chain connects TRBV29-1 to TRBJ2-7; unclear D gene. Deletions cut 3 bases from V and 4 bases from J, with 16 bases between. The CDR3 consists of 14 residues. Germline V gives CDR1 SQVTM, CDR2 ANQGSEA. The CDR3 sequence: CSVDRLGSGYEQYF. CDR3 DNA sequence: TGCAGCGTTGACCGACTCGGCTCTGGGTACGAGCAGTACTTC.

The chain links TRBV7-3 to TRBJ1-1; the D gene is possibly TRBD1 (6 bases). V was pared by 5 bases and J by 4 bases, with 14 bases between. Germline-derived CDR1 and CDR2 are SGHTA and FQGTGA. The CDR3 spans 14 residues. The CDR3 DNA follows: TGTGCCAGCAGCATCAGGGGAACTTCCACTGAAGCTTTCTTT. This codes for CASSIRGTSTEAFF.

The J gene is TRBJ1-3, the V gene TRBV12-3 or TRBV12-4; TRBD1 matches at 7 bases. V shed 6 bases and J 8 bases; nucleotides not matched to a gene: 7. The CDR3 extends over 13 amino acids. CDR3 DNA: TGTGCCAGCAGGCTGGGACAGTGGGACACCATATATTTT. Its protein is CASRLGQWDTIYF.

CDR3 DNA: TGTGCCAGCGGGCTAGCCTATGCGCAAGAGACCCAGTACTTC. It yields the protein CASGLAYAQETQYF. This chain joins TRBV11-2 and TRBJ2-5, with TRBD2 as a possible D gene (5 bases). V was clipped by 8 bases and J by 2 bases, with 15 bases between them. CDR1 and CDR2 from the germline V gene are SGHAT and FQNNGV. This CDR3 comprises 14 residues. The complete variable domain, with remaining parts taken from reference TRBV11-2 and TRBJ2-5, reads EAGVAQSPRYKIIEKRQSVAFWCNPISGHATLYWYQQILGQGPKLLIQFQNNGVVDDSQLPKDRFSAERLKGVDSTLKIQPAKLEDSAVYLCASGLAYAQETQYFGPGTRLLVL.

The CDR3 spells CASSQGGQGAGNTIYF. In DNA, the CDR3 is TGCGCCAGCAGCCAAGGCGGACAGGGGGCTGGAAACACCATATATTTT. The J gene is TRBJ1-3, the V gene TRBV4-1; 10 positions match TRBD1. V shed 1 base, J shed 2 bases, and the junction held 2 bases outside the gene matches. This CDR3 comprises 16 residues. Germline assignment: CDR1 MGHRA and CDR2 YSYEKL.

DNA of the CDR3: TGTGCCAGTAGTATAGTACAGGGCTATCAGCCCCAGCATTTT. Translated, it gives CASSIVQGYQPQHF. The rearrangement joins TRBV19 to TRBJ1-5, with D maybe TRBD1 (6 bases). Trimming stripped 1 base from V and 5 bases from J, with 9 bases between. CDR1 LNHDA and CDR2 SQIVND come from the germline V gene (reference sequence). The CDR3 covers 14 residues.

The chain combines TRBV5-1 with TRBJ1-4; 8 bases agree with TRBD1. Trimming took 3 bases from V and 0 from J; bases not matched to a gene: 1. This CDR3 has 15 residues. CDR1 and CDR2 (germline): SGHRS, YFSETQ. The CDR3 region has the DNA TGCGCCAGCAGCTCACAGGGGGCAACTAATGAAAAACTGTTTTTT. Translating it yields CASSSQGATNEKLFF.

This rearrangement joins TRBV7-8 to TRBJ2-3; 13 nucleotides line up with TRBD2. Trimming removed 4 bases from V and 2 bases from J; junction bases left unmatched: 15. This CDR3 region has 20 residues. CDR1 is SGHVS and CDR2 is FQNEAQ in the germline V gene. CDR3 in DNA: TGTGCCAGCAGCTCCAAGGGACTAGCGGGGCTACTGGAATCCACAGATACGCAGTATTTT. Residues: CASSSKGLAGLLESTDTQYF.

The chain uses TRBV7-9 and TRBJ1-1; D possibly corresponds to TRBD1 (6 bases). V lost 7 bases, J lost 2 bases, and 14 bases lay in between. The V gene's germline CDR1 is SEHNR and CDR2 FQNEAQ (reference sequence). The CDR3 has 14 amino acids. The CDR3 DNA is TGTGCCAGCAACCAACCAGGGGTAAACACTGAAGCTTTCTTT. Protein product: CASNQPGVNTEAFF. Combining the CDR3 with reference TRBV7-9 and TRBJ1-1 gives the whole variable domain DTGVSQNPRHKITKRGQNVTFRCDPISEHNRLYWYRQTLGQGPEFLTYFQNEAQLEKSRLLSDRFSAERPKGSFSTLEIQRTEQGDSAMYLCASNQPGVNTEAFFGQGTRLTVV.